This T cell receptor beta chain was identified in a study of cytomegalovirus exposure and HLA in healthy donors. This clone came up a few times. V was pared by 1 base and J by 5 bases, with 1 base of the junction left unmatched. The CDR3 consists of 14 residues. Germline assignment: CDR1 SGHDT and CDR2 YYEEEE. Primers included in the PCR were 60 Vbeta and 13 Jbeta primers. Using immunoSEQ multiplex PCR, the repertoire was profiled, and TCRdb retains in-frame clones only, with some absent. The sample lists some 180,000 clones, 8.5% to 10% occurring once. Sequencing input: PBMCs. The sequence derives from a woman in her 30s in good health and CMV-seropositive. The chain recombines TRBV5-6 with TRBJ1-5; the match to TRBD1 covers 9 bases. The CDR3 sequence: CASSLTGGDQPQHF. The CDR3 DNA is TGTGCCAGCAGCTTGACAGGGGGCGATCAGCCCCAGCATTTT.